This TCR beta chain was observed in a study of blood T cell repertoires in COVID-19. Study-wide background: PBMCs, B-cell-depleted T cells, or T cells provided the cDNA or gDNA that made up the material.

In the authors' methods: Counts of nucleated cells, estimated from reference gene primer amplification, were obtained. The assay was immunoSEQ multiplex PCR, and TCRdb's table has in-frame clones only and misses some. D and trimming come from the DNA, and the V and J calls and clone size come from that table. The sample consists of a few hundred thousand clones, around 84% of them appearing once. Per germline, CDR1 SNHLY and CDR2 FYNNEI. Trimming shortened V by 3 bases and J by 4 bases, and 13 bases separated the two germline ends. This CDR3 has 15 residues. This clone has more than one count but fewer than ten.

This sequence joins TRBV2 and TRBJ1-3; D may be TRBD1 (5 bases). Sequencing was done on a sample of peripheral blood. This receptor was identified in a middle-aged man who had recovered from COVID-19. CDR3 DNA sequence: TGTGCCAGCAGTGACCAGGGAAGAGGCGGAAACACCATATATTTT. Translating it yields CASSDQGRGGNTIYF. Complete variable domain (other parts from reference TRBV2 and TRBJ1-3): EPEVTQTPSHQVTQMGQEVILRCVPISNHLYFYWYRQILGQKVEFLVSFYNNEISEKSEIFDDQFSVERPDGSNFTLKIRSTKLEDSAMYFCASSDQGRGGNTIYFGEGSWLTVV.